Below are 4 T cell receptor beta chains sequenced from a single sample in a study of T cells expressing NK-cell markers. TCRdb reprocessed the 5' RACE reads and stores each CDR3 protein as one record, lacking DNA. The sample totals around 550,000 distinct CDR3 sequences. Sequencing input: blood T cells: a sorted CD56 or NKG2C T cell subset, CD4+ or CD8+ T cells, or bulk PBMC T cells (not recorded which). The receptors were gathered from a man between 18 and 35 years old in good health.

This chain uses TRBV28 with TRBJ2-5; TCRdb's D call of TRBD1 is untestable without DNA. Germline CDR1 reads MDHEN; CDR2 reads SYDVKM. CDR3 size: 13 residues. The CDR3 region is CASTLQGQETQYF.

The chain combines TRBV20-1 with TRBJ2-2; TCRdb's D call, TRBD2, is unchecked because there is no DNA. The CDR3 consists of 16 residues. The germline V gene has CDR1 DFQATT and CDR2 SNEGSKA (reference sequence). The CDR3 loop is CSARVRGGPGTGELFF.

The chain couples TRBV30 to TRBJ2-3; TCRdb indicates TRBD1, and absent DNA this call remains unverified. Looked up from germline, CDR1 is GTSNPN and CDR2 is SVGIG (reference sequence). The CDR3 loop spans 15 amino acids. The CDR3 protein is CAYTEQGQGTDTQYF.

This sequence joins TRBV20-1 and TRBJ2-7; the D gene TCRdb calls, TRBD1, cannot be checked with no DNA. Per the germline V gene, CDR1 is DFQATT and CDR2 is SNEGSKA (reference sequence). This CDR3 is 14 amino acids long. CDR3: CSARGRDRPYEQYF.